The 2 T cell receptor beta chains below all came from one sample that was sequenced in a study of T cell changes during pregnancy in multiple sclerosis. Repertoires were generated with immunoSEQ multiplex PCR, while TCRdb's copy carries only in-frame clones and drops some. This table holds about 80,000 clones, approximately 93% found once. Material: peripheral blood, obtained in the second trimester of pregnancy. These TCRs come from a female donor in good health, enrolled as a control in a pregnancy study.

V and J are TRBV6-6 and TRBJ2-5; possibly TRBD1 for D (6 bases). The CDR3 is 16 amino acids. V dropped 5 bases and J dropped 5 bases, with 21 bases sitting between them. Germline loops: CDR1 MNHNY, CDR2 SVGAGI (reference sequence). The DNA of the CDR3 is TGTGCCAGCAGTCCCGGTATCAGGGGCCTAACCGAGACCCAGTACTTC. It is translated as CASSPGIRGLTETQYF.

This clone was picked up one time. The V and J genes are TRBV27 and TRBJ2-1, with 9 bases aligning to TRBD1. CDR3 length: 17 amino acids. After removal of 2 bases from V and 9 bases from J, the junction contained 14 bases not matched to a gene. Germline V gene data show CDR1 as MNHEY and CDR2 as SMNVEV (reference sequence). The CDR3 DNA sequence: TGTGCCAGCAGTTTAAGCTCCGGGACAGGGCGATTCGCTGAGCAGTTCTTC. Translation: CASSLSSGTGRFAEQFF.